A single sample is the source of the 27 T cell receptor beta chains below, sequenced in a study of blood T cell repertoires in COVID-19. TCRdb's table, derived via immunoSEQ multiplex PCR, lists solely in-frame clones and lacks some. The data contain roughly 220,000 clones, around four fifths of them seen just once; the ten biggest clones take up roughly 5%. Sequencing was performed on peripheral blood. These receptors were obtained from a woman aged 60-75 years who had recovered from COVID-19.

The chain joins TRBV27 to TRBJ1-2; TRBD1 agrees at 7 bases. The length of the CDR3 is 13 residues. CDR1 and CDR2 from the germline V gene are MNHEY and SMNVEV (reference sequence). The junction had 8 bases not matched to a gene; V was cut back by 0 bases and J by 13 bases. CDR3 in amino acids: CASSLSSRGQGTF. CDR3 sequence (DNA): TGTGCCAGCAGTTTATCGAGTAGGGGGCAAGGCACCTTC.

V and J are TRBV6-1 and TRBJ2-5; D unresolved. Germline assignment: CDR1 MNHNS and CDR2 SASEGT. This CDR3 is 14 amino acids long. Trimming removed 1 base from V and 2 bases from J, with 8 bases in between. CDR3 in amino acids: CASSEGDSQETQYF. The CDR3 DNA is TGTGCCAGCAGTGAAGGAGATAGTCAAGAGACCCAGTACTTC.

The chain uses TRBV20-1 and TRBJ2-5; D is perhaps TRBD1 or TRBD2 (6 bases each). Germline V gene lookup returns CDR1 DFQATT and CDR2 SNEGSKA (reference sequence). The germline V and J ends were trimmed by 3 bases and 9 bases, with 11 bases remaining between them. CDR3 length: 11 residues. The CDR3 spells CSASGGGAQYF. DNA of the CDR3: TGCAGTGCTAGTGGGGGCGGGGCCCAGTACTTC.

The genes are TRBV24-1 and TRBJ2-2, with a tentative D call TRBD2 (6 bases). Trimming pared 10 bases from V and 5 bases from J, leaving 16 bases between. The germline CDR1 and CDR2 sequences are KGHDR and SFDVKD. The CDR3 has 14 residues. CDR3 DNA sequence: TGTGCCACTGCCCCCCGGGGGTCGACCGGGGAGCTGTTTTTT. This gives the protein CATAPRGSTGELFF.

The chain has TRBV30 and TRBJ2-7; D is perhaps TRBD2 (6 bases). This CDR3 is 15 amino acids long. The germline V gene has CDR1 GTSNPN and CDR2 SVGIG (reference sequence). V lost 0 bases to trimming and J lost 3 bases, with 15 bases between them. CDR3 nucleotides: TGTGCCTGGAGTGTAGGCGCTGGCGGGGTCTACGAGCAGTACTTC. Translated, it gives CAWSVGAGGVYEQYF. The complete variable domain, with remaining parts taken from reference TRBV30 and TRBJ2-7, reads SQTIHQWPATLVQPVGSPLSLECTVEGTSNPNLYWYRQAAGRGLQLLFYSVGIGQISSEVPQNLSASRPQDRQFILSSKKLLLSDSGFYLCAWSVGAGGVYEQYFGPGTRLTVT.

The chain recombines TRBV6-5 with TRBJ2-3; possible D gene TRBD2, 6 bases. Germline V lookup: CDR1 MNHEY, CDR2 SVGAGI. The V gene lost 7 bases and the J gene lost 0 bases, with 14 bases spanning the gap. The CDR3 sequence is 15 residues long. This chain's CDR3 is CASTVGGFSTDTQYF. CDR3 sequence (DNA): TGTGCCAGCACCGTGGGAGGCTTTAGCACAGATACGCAGTATTTT.

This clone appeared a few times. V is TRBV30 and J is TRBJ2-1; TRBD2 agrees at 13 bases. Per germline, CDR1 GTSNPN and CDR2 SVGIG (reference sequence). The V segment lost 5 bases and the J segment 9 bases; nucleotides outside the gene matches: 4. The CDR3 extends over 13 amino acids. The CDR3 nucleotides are TGTGCCTGGGACACTAGCGGGGGGGCTGAGCAGTTCTTC. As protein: CAWDTSGGAEQFF.

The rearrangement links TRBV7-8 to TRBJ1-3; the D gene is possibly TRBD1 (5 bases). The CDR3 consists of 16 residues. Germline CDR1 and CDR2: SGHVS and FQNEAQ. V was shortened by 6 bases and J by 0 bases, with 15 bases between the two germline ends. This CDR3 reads CASSLDTGSSGNTIYF. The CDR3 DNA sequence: TGTGCCAGCAGTCTTGATACAGGTTCCTCTGGAAACACCATATATTTT.

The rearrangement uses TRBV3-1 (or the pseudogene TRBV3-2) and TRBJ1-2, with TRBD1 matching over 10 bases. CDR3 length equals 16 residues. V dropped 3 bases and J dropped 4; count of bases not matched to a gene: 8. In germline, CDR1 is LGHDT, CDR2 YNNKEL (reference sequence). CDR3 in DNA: TGTGCCAGCAGCCAGGCCCCGACAGGGGGCTTCTATGGCTACACCTTC. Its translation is CASSQAPTGGFYGYTF.

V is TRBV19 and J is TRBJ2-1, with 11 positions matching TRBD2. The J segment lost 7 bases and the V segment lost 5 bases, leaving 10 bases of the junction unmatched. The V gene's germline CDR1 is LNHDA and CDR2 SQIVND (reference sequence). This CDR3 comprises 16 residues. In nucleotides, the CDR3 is TGTGCCAGTAGTGGGACACTAGCGGGGGCCTTTAATGAGCAGTTCTTC. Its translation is CASSGTLAGAFNEQFF. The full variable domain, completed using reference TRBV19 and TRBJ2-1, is DGGITQSPKYLFRKEGQNVTLSCEQNLNHDAMYWYRQDPGQGLRLIYYSQIVNDFQKGDIAEGYSVSREKKESFPLTVTSAQKNPTAFYLCASSGTLAGAFNEQFFGPGTRLTVL.

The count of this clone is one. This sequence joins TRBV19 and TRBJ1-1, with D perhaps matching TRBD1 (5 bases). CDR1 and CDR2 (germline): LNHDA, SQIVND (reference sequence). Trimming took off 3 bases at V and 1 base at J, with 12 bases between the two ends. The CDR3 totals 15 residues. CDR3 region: CASSIQGRANTEAFF. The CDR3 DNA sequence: TGTGCCAGTAGTATTCAGGGCCGGGCGAACACTGAAGCTTTCTTT.

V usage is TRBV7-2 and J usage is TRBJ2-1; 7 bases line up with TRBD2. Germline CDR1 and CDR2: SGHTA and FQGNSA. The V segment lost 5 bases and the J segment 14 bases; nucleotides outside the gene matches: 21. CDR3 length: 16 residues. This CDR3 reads CASSAGPGLLPGREFF. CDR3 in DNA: TGTGCCAGCAGCGCTGGCCCGGGACTATTGCCCGGTCGGGAGTTCTTC.

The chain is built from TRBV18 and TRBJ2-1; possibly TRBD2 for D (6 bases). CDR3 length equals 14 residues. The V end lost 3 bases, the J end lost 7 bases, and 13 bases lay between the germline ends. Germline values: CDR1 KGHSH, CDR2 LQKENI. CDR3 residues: CASSPPGGRNEQFF. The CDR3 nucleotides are TGTGCCAGCTCACCCCCCGGGGGTAGGAATGAGCAGTTCTTC.

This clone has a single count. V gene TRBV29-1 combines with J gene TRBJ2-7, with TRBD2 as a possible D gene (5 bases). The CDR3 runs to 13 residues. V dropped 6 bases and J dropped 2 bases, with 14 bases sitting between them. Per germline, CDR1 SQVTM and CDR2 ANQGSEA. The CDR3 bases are TGCAGCGTGGCCCCGGGAAATCCCTACGAGCAGTACTTC. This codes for CSVAPGNPYEQYF.

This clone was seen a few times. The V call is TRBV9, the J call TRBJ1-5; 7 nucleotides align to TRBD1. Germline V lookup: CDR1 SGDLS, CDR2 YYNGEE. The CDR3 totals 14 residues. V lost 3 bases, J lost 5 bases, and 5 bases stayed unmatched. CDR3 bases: TGTGCCAGCAGCGAGACAGGGTACTATCAGCCCCAGCATTTT. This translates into CASSETGYYQPQHF.

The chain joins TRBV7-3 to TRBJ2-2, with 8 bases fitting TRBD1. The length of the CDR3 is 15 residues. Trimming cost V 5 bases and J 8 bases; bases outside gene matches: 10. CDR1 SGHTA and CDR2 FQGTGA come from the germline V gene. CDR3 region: CASSPSQGVGGELFF. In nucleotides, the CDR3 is TGTGCCAGCAGCCCCTCACAGGGGGTTGGAGGGGAGCTGTTTTTT.

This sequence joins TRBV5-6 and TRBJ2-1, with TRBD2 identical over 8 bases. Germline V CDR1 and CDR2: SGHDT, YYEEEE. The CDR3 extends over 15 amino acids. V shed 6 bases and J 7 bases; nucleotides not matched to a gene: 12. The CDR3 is CASIGTGGAGNEQFF. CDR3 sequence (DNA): TGTGCCAGCATCGGAACCGGGGGGGCCGGTAATGAGCAGTTCTTC.

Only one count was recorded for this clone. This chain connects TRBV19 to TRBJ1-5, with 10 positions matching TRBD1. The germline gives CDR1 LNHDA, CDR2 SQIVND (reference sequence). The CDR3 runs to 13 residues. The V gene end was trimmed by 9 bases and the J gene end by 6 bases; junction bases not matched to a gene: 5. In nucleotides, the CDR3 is TGTGCCAGCATGGGACAGGGGAGTCAGCCCCAGCATTTT. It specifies CASMGQGSQPQHF.

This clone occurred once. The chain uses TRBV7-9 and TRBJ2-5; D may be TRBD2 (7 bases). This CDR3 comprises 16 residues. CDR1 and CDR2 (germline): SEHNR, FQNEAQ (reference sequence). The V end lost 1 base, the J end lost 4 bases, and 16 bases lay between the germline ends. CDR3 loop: CASSLEGGGPGETQYF. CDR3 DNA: TGTGCCAGCAGCTTAGAGGGCGGGGGCCCCGGAGAGACCCAGTACTTC. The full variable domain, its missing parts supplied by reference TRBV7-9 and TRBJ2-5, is DTGVSQNPRHKITKRGQNVTFRCDPISEHNRLYWYRQTLGQGPEFLTYFQNEAQLEKSRLLSDRFSAERPKGSFSTLEIQRTEQGDSAMYLCASSLEGGGPGETQYFGPGTRLLVL.

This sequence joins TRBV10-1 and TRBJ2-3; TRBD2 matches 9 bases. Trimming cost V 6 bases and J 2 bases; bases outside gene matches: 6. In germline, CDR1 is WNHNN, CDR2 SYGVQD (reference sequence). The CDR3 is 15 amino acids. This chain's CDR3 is CASRVLAGYTDTQYF. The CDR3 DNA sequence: TGCGCCAGCAGGGTGCTAGCGGGGTACACAGATACGCAGTATTTT.

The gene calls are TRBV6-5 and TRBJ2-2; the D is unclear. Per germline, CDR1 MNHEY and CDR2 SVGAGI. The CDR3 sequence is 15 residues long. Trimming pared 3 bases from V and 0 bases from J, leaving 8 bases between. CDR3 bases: TGTGCCAGCAGTTATCAGGTCTCGAACACCGGGGAGCTGTTTTTT. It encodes CASSYQVSNTGELFF.

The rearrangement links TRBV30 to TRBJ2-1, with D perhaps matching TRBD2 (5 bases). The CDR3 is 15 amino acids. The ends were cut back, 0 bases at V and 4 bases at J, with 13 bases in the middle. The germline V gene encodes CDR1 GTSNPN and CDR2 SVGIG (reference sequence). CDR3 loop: CAWSVPGTPYNEQFF. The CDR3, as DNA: TGTGCCTGGAGTGTCCCGGGAACTCCGTACAATGAGCAGTTCTTC.

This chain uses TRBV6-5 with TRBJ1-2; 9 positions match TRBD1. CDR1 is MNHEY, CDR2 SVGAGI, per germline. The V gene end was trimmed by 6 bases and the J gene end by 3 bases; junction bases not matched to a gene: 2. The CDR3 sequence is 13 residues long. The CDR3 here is CASRQGADYGYTF. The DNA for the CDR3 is TGTGCCAGCAGACAGGGGGCTGACTATGGCTACACCTTC.

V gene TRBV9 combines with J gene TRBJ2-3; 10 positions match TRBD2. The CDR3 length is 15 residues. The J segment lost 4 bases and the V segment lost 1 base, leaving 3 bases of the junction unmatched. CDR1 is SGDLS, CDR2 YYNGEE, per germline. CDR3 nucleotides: TGTGCCAGCAGCGTACAGCGGGGGGGCCCAGATACGCAGTATTTT. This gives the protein CASSVQRGGPDTQYF.

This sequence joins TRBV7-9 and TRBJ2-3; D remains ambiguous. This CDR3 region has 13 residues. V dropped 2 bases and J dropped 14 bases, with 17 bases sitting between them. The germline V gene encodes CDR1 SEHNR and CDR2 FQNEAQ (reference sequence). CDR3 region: CASSLLVSNRRYF. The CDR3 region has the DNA TGTGCCAGCAGCTTATTGGTTTCTAACCGGAGGTATTTT.

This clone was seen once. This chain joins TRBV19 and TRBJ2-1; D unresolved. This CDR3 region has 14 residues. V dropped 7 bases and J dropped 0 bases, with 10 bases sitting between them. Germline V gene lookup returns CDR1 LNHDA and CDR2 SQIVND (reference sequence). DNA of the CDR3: TGTGCCAGTAAAGACACAAGCTCCTACAATGAGCAGTTCTTC. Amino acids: CASKDTSSYNEQFF.

The CDR3 sequence: CASSPGGEQYF. In DNA form, the CDR3 reads TGTGCCAGCTCACCGGGGGGTGAGCAGTACTTC. The chain uses TRBV18 and TRBJ2-7, with a tentative D call TRBD2 (6 bases). The CDR3 consists of 11 residues. V was clipped by 3 bases and J by 7 bases, with 7 bases between them. The germline gives CDR1 KGHSH, CDR2 LQKENI.